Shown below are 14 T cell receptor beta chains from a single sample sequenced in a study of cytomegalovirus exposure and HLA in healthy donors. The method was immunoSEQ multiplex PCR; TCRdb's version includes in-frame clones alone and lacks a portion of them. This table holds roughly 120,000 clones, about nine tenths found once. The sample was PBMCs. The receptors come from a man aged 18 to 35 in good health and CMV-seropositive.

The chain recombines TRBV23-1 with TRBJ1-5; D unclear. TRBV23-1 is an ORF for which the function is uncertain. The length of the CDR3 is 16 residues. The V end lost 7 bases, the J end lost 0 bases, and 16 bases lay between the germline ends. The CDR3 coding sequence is TGCGCCAGCACCCCCATCCCGGGGATTAGCAATCAGCCCCAGCATTTT. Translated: CASTPIPGISNQPQHF.

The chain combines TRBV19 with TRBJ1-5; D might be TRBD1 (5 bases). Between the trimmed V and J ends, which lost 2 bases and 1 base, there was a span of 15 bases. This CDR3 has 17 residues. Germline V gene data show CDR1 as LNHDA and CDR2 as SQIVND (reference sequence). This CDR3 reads CASSISLGRASNQPQHF. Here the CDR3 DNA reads TGTGCCAGTAGTATAAGCCTAGGCAGGGCGAGCAATCAGCCCCAGCATTTT.

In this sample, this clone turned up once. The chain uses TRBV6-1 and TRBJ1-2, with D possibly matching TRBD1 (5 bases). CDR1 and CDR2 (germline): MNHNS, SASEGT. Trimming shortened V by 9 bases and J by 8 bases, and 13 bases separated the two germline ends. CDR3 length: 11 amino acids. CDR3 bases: TGTGCCAGGGGACGGGAGGGGGGCTACACCTTC. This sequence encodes CARGREGGYTF.

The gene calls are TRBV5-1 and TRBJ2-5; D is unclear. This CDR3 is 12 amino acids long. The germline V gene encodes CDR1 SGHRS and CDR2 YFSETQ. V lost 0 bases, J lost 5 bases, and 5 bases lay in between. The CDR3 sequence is CASSLDRETQYF. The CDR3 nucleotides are TGCGCCAGCAGCTTGGATCGGGAGACCCAGTACTTC.

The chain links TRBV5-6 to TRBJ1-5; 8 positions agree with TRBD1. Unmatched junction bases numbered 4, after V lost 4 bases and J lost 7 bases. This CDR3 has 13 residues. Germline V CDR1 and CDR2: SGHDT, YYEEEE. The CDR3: CASSQGARQPQHF. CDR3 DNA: TGTGCCAGCAGCCAGGGGGCACGGCAGCCCCAGCATTTT.

CDR3 in amino acids: CASSLDRDGEKLFF. The CDR3 DNA is TGTGCCAGCAGCCTGGACAGGGACGGTGAAAAACTGTTTTTT. The V and J genes are TRBV6-6 and TRBJ1-4, with TRBD1 matching over 8 bases. The CDR3 is 14 amino acids. Germline CDR1 is MNHNY and CDR2 is SVGAGI (reference sequence). The V segment lost 6 bases and the J segment 7 bases; nucleotides outside the gene matches: 7.

This CDR3 reads CASSLETLGPPLSTEAFF. The CDR3 bases are TGTGCCAGCAGCTTAGAGACTCTGGGGCCCCCCTTATCCACTGAAGCTTTCTTT. The chain joins TRBV7-8 to TRBJ1-1; maybe TRBD1 (5 bases). Germline V CDR1 and CDR2: SGHVS, FQNEAQ. With 1 base removed from V and 4 bases from J, the gap between germline ends came to 22 bases. The CDR3 is 18 residues long.

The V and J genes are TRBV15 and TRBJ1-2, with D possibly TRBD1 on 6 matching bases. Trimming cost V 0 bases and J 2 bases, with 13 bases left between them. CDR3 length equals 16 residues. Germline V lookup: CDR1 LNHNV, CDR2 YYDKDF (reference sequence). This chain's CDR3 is CATSRELGQLNYGYTF. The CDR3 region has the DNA TGTGCCACCAGCAGAGAATTGGGACAACTAAACTATGGCTACACCTTC.

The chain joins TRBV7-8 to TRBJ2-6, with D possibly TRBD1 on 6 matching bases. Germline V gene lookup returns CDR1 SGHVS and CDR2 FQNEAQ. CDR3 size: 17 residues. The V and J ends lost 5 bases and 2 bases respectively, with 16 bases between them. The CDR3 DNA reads TGTGCCAGCAGCGGGCCCGCAGGGGTAGCTGGGGCCAACGTCCTGACTTTC. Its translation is CASSGPAGVAGANVLTF.

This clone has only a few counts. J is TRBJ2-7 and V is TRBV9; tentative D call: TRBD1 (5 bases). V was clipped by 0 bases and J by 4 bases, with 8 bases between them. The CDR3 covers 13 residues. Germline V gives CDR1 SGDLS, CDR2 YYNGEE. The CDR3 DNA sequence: TGTGCCAGCAGCGTAGCCCAGGGATACGAGCAGTACTTC. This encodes CASSVAQGYEQYF.

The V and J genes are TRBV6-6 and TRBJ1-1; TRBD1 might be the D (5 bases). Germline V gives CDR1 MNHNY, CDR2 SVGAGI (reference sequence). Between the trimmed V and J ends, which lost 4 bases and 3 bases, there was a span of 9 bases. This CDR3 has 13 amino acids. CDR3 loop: CASSSPGDTEAFF. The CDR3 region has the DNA TGTGCCAGCAGTTCCCCGGGGGACACTGAAGCTTTCTTT.

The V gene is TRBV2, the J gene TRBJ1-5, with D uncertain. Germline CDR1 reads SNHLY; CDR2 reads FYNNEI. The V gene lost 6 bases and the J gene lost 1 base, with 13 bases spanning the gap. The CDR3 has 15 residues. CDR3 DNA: TGTGCCAGCAGGAGGGAGGGCTTCAGCAATCAGCCCCAGCATTTT. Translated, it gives CASRREGFSNQPQHF.

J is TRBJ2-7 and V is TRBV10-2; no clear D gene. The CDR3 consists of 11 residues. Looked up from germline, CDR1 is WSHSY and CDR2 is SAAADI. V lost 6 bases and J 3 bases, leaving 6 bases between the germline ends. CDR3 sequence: CASSPHYEQYF. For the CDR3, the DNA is TGCGCCAGCAGCCCCCACTACGAGCAGTACTTC.

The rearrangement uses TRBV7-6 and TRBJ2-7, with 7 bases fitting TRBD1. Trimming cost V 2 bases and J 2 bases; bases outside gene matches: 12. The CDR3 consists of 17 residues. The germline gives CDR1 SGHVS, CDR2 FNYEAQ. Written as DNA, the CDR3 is TGTGCCAGCAGCTTATCATTAGGGACAGCAGAAGCCTACGAGCAGTACTTC. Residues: CASSLSLGTAEAYEQYF. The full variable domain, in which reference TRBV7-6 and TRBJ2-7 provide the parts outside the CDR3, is GAGVSQSPRYKVTKRGQDVALRCDPISGHVSLYWYRQALGQGPEFLTYFNYEAQQDKSGLPNDRFSAERPEGSISTLTIQRTEQRDSAMYRCASSLSLGTAEAYEQYFGPGTRLTVT.